These 16 T cell receptor beta chains originate from one sample sequenced in a study of cytomegalovirus exposure and HLA in healthy donors. The PCR ran on 60 Vbeta and 13 Jbeta primers. Using immunoSEQ multiplex PCR, the repertoire was profiled, and TCRdb retains in-frame clones only, with some absent. The repertoire has 110,000 or so clones, 60% to 80% of them found once; the top ten carry about 5%. Sequenced input: PBMCs. The receptors derive from a woman under 40 in good health and CMV-seropositive.

This chain joins TRBV19 and TRBJ2-7, with 16 bases aligning to TRBD2. V gave up 7 bases and J gave up 5 bases; unmatched junction bases: 8. The CDR3 runs 16 residues. The V gene's germline CDR1 is LNHDA and CDR2 SQIVND (reference sequence). CDR3 sequence: CASTGGLAGGLDEQYF. The DNA of the CDR3 is TGTGCCAGTACCGGGGGACTAGCGGGAGGGCTCGACGAGCAGTACTTC. The full variable domain, with the rest looked up from reference TRBV19 and TRBJ2-7, is DGGITQSPKYLFRKEGQNVTLSCEQNLNHDAMYWYRQDPGQGLRLIYYSQIVNDFQKGDIAEGYSVSREKKESFPLTVTSAQKNPTAFYLCASTGGLAGGLDEQYFGPGTRLTVT.

This chain joins TRBV2 and TRBJ2-7; D gene unclear. V shed 0 bases and J shed 4 bases, with 10 bases lying between them. Germline CDR1 and CDR2: SNHLY and FYNNEI. This CDR3 spans 14 amino acids. The CDR3 loop is CASSEAWAWYEQYF. The CDR3, as DNA: TGTGCCAGCAGTGAAGCTTGGGCGTGGTACGAGCAGTACTTC.

The chain employs TRBV6-5 and TRBJ1-2; TRBD1 matches 7 bases. The CDR3 runs to 16 residues. The J segment lost 4 bases and the V segment lost 2 bases, leaving 10 bases of the junction unmatched. Germline values: CDR1 MNHEY, CDR2 SVGAGI. The CDR3: CASSYNPTGVAYGYTF. DNA of the CDR3: TGTGCCAGCAGTTACAACCCCACAGGGGTCGCCTATGGCTACACCTTC.

This clone came up a few times. CDR3 DNA sequence: TGTGCCATCAGGGACAACTCGATTGAAAAACTGTTTTTT. As protein: CAIRDNSIEKLFF. The chain couples TRBV10-3 to TRBJ1-4; possibly TRBD1 for D (5 bases). The germline V gene has CDR1 ENHRY and CDR2 SYGVKD. This CDR3 region has 13 residues. V was cut by 6 bases and J by 7 bases, with 12 bases left in between.

This clone showed up just a few times. The rearrangement joins TRBV15 to TRBJ1-1; D remains unclear. V dropped 7 bases and J dropped 4 bases, with 13 bases sitting between them. The CDR3 sequence is 13 residues long. CDR1 is LNHNV, CDR2 YYDKDF, per germline (reference sequence). The CDR3 DNA follows: TGTGCCACCAAGTTAACGGGAGGCACTGAAGCTTTCTTT. It yields the protein CATKLTGGTEAFF.

The CDR3 sequence is CAWARLWEAGGKTGELFF. In DNA form, the CDR3 reads TGTGCCTGGGCCCGACTATGGGAAGCGGGAGGAAAAACCGGGGAGCTGTTTTTT. The rearrangement uses TRBV30 and TRBJ2-2; TRBD2 agrees at 9 bases. After removal of 5 bases from V and 5 bases from J, the junction contained 18 bases not matched to a gene. CDR3 length: 18 amino acids. Germline CDR1 reads GTSNPN; CDR2 reads SVGIG (reference sequence).

DNA for the CDR3: TGTGCCAGCTGGGGGAGGGAGGACACTGAAGCTTTCTTT. Translating gives CASWGREDTEAFF. The genes are TRBV19 and TRBJ1-1; D is perhaps TRBD1 (5 bases). The V end lost 9 bases, the J end lost 3 bases, and 14 bases lay between the germline ends. The length of the CDR3 is 13 residues. Germline V lookup: CDR1 LNHDA, CDR2 SQIVND (reference sequence).

The rearrangement links TRBV11-3 to TRBJ1-3, with no clear D. The CDR3 has 14 amino acids. From germline, CDR1 is SGHNT and CDR2 YENEEA. V was shortened by 1 base and J by 4 bases, with 8 bases between the two germline ends. The CDR3 DNA follows: TGTGCCAGCAGCTTAGGGGCAGACGGAAACACCATATATTTT. Its translation is CASSLGADGNTIYF.

The chain joins TRBV4-1 to TRBJ1-1; a weak D match, TRBD1 (5 bases). This CDR3 contains 14 residues. Trimming took off 0 bases at V and 5 bases at J, with 10 bases between the two ends. CDR1 MGHRA and CDR2 YSYEKL come from the germline V gene. CDR3: CASSQEGVWTEAFF. The CDR3 DNA follows: TGCGCCAGCAGCCAAGAAGGGGTTTGGACTGAAGCTTTCTTT.

The V call is TRBV4-1, the J call TRBJ2-1, with D maybe TRBD2 (6 bases). The germline CDR1 and CDR2 sequences are MGHRA and YSYEKL. Between the trimmed V and J ends, which lost 0 bases and 2 bases, there was a span of 11 bases. This CDR3 is 16 amino acids long. In DNA form, the CDR3 reads TGCGCCAGCAGCCAAGAGATCGGAGGGCCCTACAATGAGCAGTTCTTC. This sequence encodes CASSQEIGGPYNEQFF.

The rearrangement joins TRBV13 to TRBJ2-7, with TRBD2 matching over 8 bases. Germline trimming cut 0 bases from V and 5 bases from J; bases unmatched to any gene: 6. Germline-derived CDR1 and CDR2 are PRHDT and FYEKMQ (reference sequence). CDR3 length equals 15 residues. In nucleotides, the CDR3 is TGTGCCAGCAGCTTAGGCCGGGGGGGCTGGGACGAGCAGTACTTC. It specifies CASSLGRGGWDEQYF.

V usage is TRBV5-1 and J usage is TRBJ2-7; TRBD2 aligns across 7 bases. V dropped 5 bases and J dropped 3; count of bases not matched to a gene: 8. Germline values: CDR1 SGHRS, CDR2 YFSETQ. The CDR3 has 14 residues. The CDR3 sequence: CASSVGGSSYEQYF. The DNA for the CDR3 is TGCGCCAGCAGTGTGGGGGGGTCGAGCTACGAGCAGTACTTC. The variable domain in full, completed from reference TRBV5-1 and TRBJ2-7, reads KAGVTQTPRYLIKTRGQQVTLSCSPISGHRSVSWYQQTPGQGLQFLFEYFSETQRNKGNFPGRFSGRQFSNSRSEMNVSTLELGDSALYLCASSVGGSSYEQYFGPGTRLTVT.

The rearrangement links TRBV20-1 to TRBJ2-7; D is undetermined. The germline CDR1 and CDR2 sequences are DFQATT and SNEGSKA (reference sequence). Deletions cut 6 bases from V and 7 bases from J, with 13 bases between. The CDR3 has 11 amino acids. CDR3 region: CSAATWAEQYF. The DNA of the CDR3 is TGCAGTGCCGCTACTTGGGCTGAGCAGTACTTC.

The chain employs TRBV25-1 and TRBJ2-2; D is unresolved. Per germline, CDR1 MGHDK and CDR2 SYGVNS. The CDR3 runs 13 residues. V lost 7 bases and J 3 bases, leaving 9 bases between the germline ends. In DNA form, the CDR3 reads TGTGCCAGCATTCGGGTGGACACCGGGGAGCTGTTTTTT. Its protein product is CASIRVDTGELFF.

This rearrangement joins TRBV5-1 to TRBJ1-1; 9 nucleotides line up with TRBD1. The V segment lost 7 bases and the J segment 2 bases; nucleotides outside the gene matches: 9. Germline assignment: CDR1 SGHRS and CDR2 YFSETQ. CDR3 length: 15 residues. The CDR3 DNA is TGCGCCAGCTTTACCGGGACAGGGTTAAACACTGAAGCTTTCTTT. It codes for CASFTGTGLNTEAFF.

This chain joins TRBV18 and TRBJ2-3; D might be TRBD1 (6 bases). The CDR3 loop spans 16 amino acids. Between the trimmed V and J ends, which lost 4 bases and 6 bases, there was a span of 20 bases. The germline gives CDR1 KGHSH, CDR2 LQKENI. In DNA form, the CDR3 reads TGTGCCAGCTCACGACATCCAGGGGCACCAGGGGATACGCAGTATTTT. Translated: CASSRHPGAPGDTQYF.